This passage covers 6 T cell receptor beta chains from one sample sequenced in a study of T-cell memory formation after mild COVID-19. TCRdb redid the calling of the 5' RACE reads with MiXCR, one entry per CDR3 protein. The sample has 49,000 or so distinct CDR3 sequences; 7.3% are singletons. Material: PBMCs or a T cell subset sorted from them (not recorded which). Every receptor here comes from a man younger than 35 who had mild COVID-19 (a few samples of this study predate the infection). Cell type and time point are not known.

V is TRBV9 and J is TRBJ1-1, with 9 nucleotides matching TRBD1. With V trimmed by 4 bases and J by 5 bases, 9 bases remained unmatched. Germline V CDR1 and CDR2: SGDLS, YYNGEE. The CDR3 sequence is 15 residues long. Here the CDR3 reads CASSSEDRGFTEAFF. DNA of the CDR3: TGTGCCAGCAGCTCCGAGGACAGGGGATTTACTGAAGCTTTCTTT.

This clonotype has a count of ten or more. The CDR3 DNA reads as TGTGCCAGCAGCTCAGAGAAACAGGGCGCCGGGGAGCTGTTTTTT. Protein product: CASSSEKQGAGELFF. The chain recombines TRBV5-6 with TRBJ2-2, with D possibly TRBD1 on 6 matching bases. V lost 3 bases and J 6 bases, leaving 15 bases between the germline ends. The CDR3 consists of 15 residues. Germline V gives CDR1 SGHDT, CDR2 YYEEEE.

V is TRBV6-5 and J is TRBJ2-7; perhaps TRBD2 as D (5 bases). The V gene lost 6 bases and the J gene lost 0 bases, with 9 bases spanning the gap. The germline gives CDR1 MNHEY, CDR2 SVGAGI. The CDR3 sequence is 13 residues long. Here the CDR3 DNA reads TGTGCCAGCAGGCGGGCCAGCTCCTACGAGCAGTACTTC. It specifies CASRRASSYEQYF.

In its sample, this clonotype was seen many times. The chain links TRBV6-2 or TRBV6-3 to TRBJ2-7; TRBD1 aligns across 11 bases. After removal of 8 bases from V and 5 bases from J, the junction contained 8 bases not matched to a gene. Per germline, CDR1 MNHEY and CDR2 SVGEGT. The CDR3 runs 14 residues. The CDR3 region is CASAEDRGLNEQYF. CDR3 bases: TGTGCCAGCGCGGAGGACAGGGGGCTGAACGAGCAGTACTTC.

This clonotype has ten or more counts. The chain couples TRBV4-3 to TRBJ2-7; either TRBD1 or TRBD2 may supply D (5 bases each). The CDR3 sequence is 15 residues long. Germline V gene data show CDR1 as LGHNA and CDR2 as YSLEER. The V gene lost 8 bases and the J gene lost 4 bases, with 21 bases spanning the gap. CDR3 nucleotide sequence: TGCGCCAGCGCTGGACGGCAGGGTGAGGGATACGAGCAGTACTTC. Translation: CASAGRQGEGYEQYF.

This clonotype appeared a few times. This rearrangement joins TRBV29-1 to TRBJ2-6; a weak D match, TRBD1 (5 bases). Trimming left V 3 bases short and J 1 base short, with 7 bases between. Germline values: CDR1 SQVTM, CDR2 ANQGSEA. This CDR3 is built from 14 residues. The CDR3 sequence is CSVETVSGANVLTF. In nucleotides, the CDR3 is TGCAGCGTTGAGACAGTGTCTGGGGCCAACGTCCTGACTTTC.